This passage covers 17 T cell receptor beta chains from one sample sequenced in a study of response to subunit inactivated influenza vaccine. Each CDR3 protein is one row after TCRdb ran MiXCR on the RT-PCR reads. The table includes 450,000 to 600,000 distinct CDR3 sequences, more than 7% detected once. Sequences were derived from PBMCs from blood, sampled less than 25 months after vaccination. These receptors were obtained from a man between 50 and 75 years old who received an inactivated influenza vaccine.

This clonotype was detected only a few times. The V call is TRBV5-1, the J call TRBJ2-5; TRBD1 might be the D (6 bases). The CDR3 totals 14 residues. Germline V gene sequence: CDR1 SGHRS, CDR2 YFSETQ. V shed 1 base and J shed 6 bases, with 13 bases lying between them. The CDR3 bases are TGCGCCAGCAGCTTGTATACAGGGCGAAAGACCCAGTACTTC. Translation: CASSLYTGRKTQYF. The full variable domain, with the rest looked up from reference TRBV5-1 and TRBJ2-5, is KAGVTQTPRYLIKTRGQQVTLSCSPISGHRSVSWYQQTPGQGLQFLFEYFSETQRNKGNFPGRFSGRQFSNSRSEMNVSTLELGDSALYLCASSLYTGRKTQYFGPGTRLLVL.

The table lists this clonotype with many counts. The chain links TRBV5-1 to TRBJ2-7; the D gene is possibly TRBD1 (6 bases). Trimming shortened V by 0 bases and J by 2 bases, and 9 bases separated the two germline ends. CDR3 size: 14 residues. Germline CDR1 and CDR2: SGHRS and YFSETQ. CDR3: CASSLADRTYEQYF. The CDR3 nucleotides are TGCGCCAGCAGCTTGGCGGACAGAACCTACGAGCAGTACTTC.

The rearrangement joins TRBV4-2 to TRBJ2-7, with 10 bases that match TRBD2. Losses at the gene ends were 0 bases for V and 4 bases for J; bases not matched to a gene: 3. Germline V lookup: CDR1 LGHNA, CDR2 YNFKEQ. The length of the CDR3 is 15 residues. CDR3 sequence reads: CASSQDTSGTYEQYF. For the CDR3, the DNA is TGTGCCAGCAGCCAAGATACTAGCGGGACTTACGAGCAGTACTTC.

This clonotype was seen many times. The rearrangement joins TRBV5-1 to TRBJ1-1, with a weak D call TRBD1 (5 bases). The CDR3 spans 15 residues. The germline V and J ends were trimmed by 0 bases and 1 base, with 10 bases remaining between them. Germline CDR1 reads SGHRS; CDR2 reads YFSETQ. The CDR3 sequence: CASSLASQGNTEAFF. The CDR3 bases are TGCGCCAGCAGCTTGGCTTCTCAGGGGAACACTGAAGCTTTCTTT.

This clonotype was observed many times. The V gene is TRBV28, the J gene TRBJ2-3; a weak D match, TRBD1 (5 bases). CDR3 size: 14 residues. V was trimmed by 4 bases and J by 0 bases, leaving 8 bases between them. Germline values: CDR1 MDHEN, CDR2 SYDVKM. The CDR3 DNA follows: TGTGCCAGCAGTTCAGGACACAGCACAGATACGCAGTATTTT. As protein: CASSSGHSTDTQYF.

This clonotype has more than one count but fewer than ten. The CDR3 is CAISETGRSDQPQHF. In nucleotides, the CDR3 is TGTGCCATCAGTGAGACAGGGAGGAGCGATCAGCCCCAGCATTTT. The chain couples TRBV10-3 to TRBJ1-5, with D perhaps TRBD1 (6 bases). From germline, CDR1 is ENHRY and CDR2 SYGVKD. Trimming shortened V by 2 bases and J by 5 bases, and 13 bases separated the two germline ends. The CDR3 is made up of 15 amino acids.

V and J are TRBV9 and TRBJ1-4, with D possibly being TRBD1 (5 bases). Trimming stripped 7 bases from V and 4 bases from J, with 11 bases between. Looked up from germline, CDR1 is SGDLS and CDR2 is YYNGEE. This CDR3 is built from 13 residues. CDR3 protein: CASGRDFNEKLFF. The CDR3 DNA follows: TGTGCCAGCGGGAGGGACTTTAATGAAAAACTGTTTTTT.

This clonotype turned up a few times. The J gene is TRBJ1-1, the V gene TRBV5-1; 9 nucleotides line up with TRBD1. The J segment lost 0 bases and the V segment lost 2 bases, leaving 11 bases of the junction unmatched. Germline values: CDR1 SGHRS, CDR2 YFSETQ. The CDR3 length is 18 residues. CDR3 loop: CASSFTPGQGVVNTEAFF. CDR3 DNA sequence: TGCGCCAGCAGCTTCACCCCGGGACAGGGCGTGGTGAACACTGAAGCTTTCTTT.

This chain uses TRBV11-2 with TRBJ1-4, with D perhaps TRBD1 (6 bases). V was shortened by 4 bases and J by 8 bases, with 17 bases between the two germline ends. The CDR3 runs to 15 residues. CDR1 SGHAT and CDR2 FQNNGV come from the germline V gene. The CDR3 protein is CASSSTGTSKEKLFF. In nucleotides, the CDR3 is TGTGCCAGCAGCTCCACCGGGACATCCAAAGAAAAACTGTTTTTT.

The J gene is TRBJ2-3, the V gene TRBV5-6, with D hard to call. V lost 2 bases and J lost 0, with 7 bases in between. Germline V gene sequence: CDR1 SGHDT, CDR2 YYEEEE. CDR3 length: 14 amino acids. Written as DNA, the CDR3 is TGTGCCAGCAGCTTCACAGCTAGCACAGATACGCAGTATTTT. Translating gives CASSFTASTDTQYF.

This chain connects TRBV10-1 to TRBJ2-1; the match to TRBD1 covers 11 bases. The ends lost 4 bases at V and 4 bases at J; junction bases unmatched: 6. CDR1 is WNHNN, CDR2 SYGVQD, per germline (reference sequence). The CDR3 has 16 amino acids. The CDR3 region is CASSAIGQGAYNEQFF. As DNA, the CDR3 is TGCGCCAGCAGTGCCATTGGACAGGGGGCATACAATGAGCAGTTCTTC.

The chain uses TRBV27 and TRBJ1-2; TRBD1 is a possible D gene (6 bases). Germline CDR1 reads MNHEY; CDR2 reads SMNVEV (reference sequence). The CDR3 covers 15 residues. V was pared by 6 bases and J by 8 bases, with 22 bases between. The CDR3 here is CASSSGTKVPWGYTF. The CDR3 region has the DNA TGTGCCAGCAGCTCCGGGACAAAGGTCCCATGGGGCTACACCTTC.

V and J are TRBV28 and TRBJ1-2; no firm D call. The V gene lost 7 bases and the J gene lost 5 bases, with 11 bases spanning the gap. The CDR3 sequence is 12 residues long. Germline V gene lookup returns CDR1 MDHEN and CDR2 SYDVKM. The CDR3 nucleotides read TGTGCCAGCATACGCTCGGGTTATGGCTACACCTTC. Its translation: CASIRSGYGYTF.

The chain couples TRBV7-3 to TRBJ2-1; D possibly corresponds to TRBD2 (6 bases). Trimming removed 4 bases from V and 5 bases from J, with 9 bases in between. This CDR3 is built from 13 residues. The germline CDR1 and CDR2 sequences are SGHTA and FQGTGA. CDR3 sequence (DNA): TGTGCCAGCAGCTGGGGACTGCACAATGAGCAGTTCTTC. Amino acid sequence: CASSWGLHNEQFF.

This clonotype was recorded a few times. The CDR3 coding sequence is TGTGCCAGCAGCTTTAAGACTAGCGAATCCTACGAGCAGTACTTC. Translating gives CASSFKTSESYEQYF. The genes are TRBV7-9 and TRBJ2-7, with 8 bases that match TRBD2. The length of the CDR3 is 15 residues. V shed 3 bases, J shed 1 base, and the junction held 5 bases outside the gene matches. Germline V gene sequence: CDR1 SEHNR, CDR2 FQNEAQ (reference sequence).

Ten or more counts support this clonotype. The chain employs TRBV2 and TRBJ2-3; D call uncertain. The V gene lost 2 bases and the J gene lost 1 base, with 4 bases spanning the gap. The V gene's germline CDR1 is SNHLY and CDR2 FYNNEI. The CDR3 extends over 13 amino acids. The CDR3: CASSEFGTDTQYF. The CDR3 DNA follows: TGTGCCAGCAGTGAATTTGGCACAGATACGCAGTATTTT.

The chain carries TRBV4-1 and TRBJ2-7; D could derive from TRBD1 or TRBD2 (5 bases each). CDR1 MGHRA and CDR2 YSYEKL come from the germline V gene. V dropped 0 bases and J dropped 6 bases, with 12 bases sitting between them. The CDR3 has 14 residues. The chain's CDR3 is CASSQDPGAGEQYF. For the CDR3, the DNA is TGCGCCAGCAGCCAAGATCCCGGGGCCGGCGAGCAGTACTTC.